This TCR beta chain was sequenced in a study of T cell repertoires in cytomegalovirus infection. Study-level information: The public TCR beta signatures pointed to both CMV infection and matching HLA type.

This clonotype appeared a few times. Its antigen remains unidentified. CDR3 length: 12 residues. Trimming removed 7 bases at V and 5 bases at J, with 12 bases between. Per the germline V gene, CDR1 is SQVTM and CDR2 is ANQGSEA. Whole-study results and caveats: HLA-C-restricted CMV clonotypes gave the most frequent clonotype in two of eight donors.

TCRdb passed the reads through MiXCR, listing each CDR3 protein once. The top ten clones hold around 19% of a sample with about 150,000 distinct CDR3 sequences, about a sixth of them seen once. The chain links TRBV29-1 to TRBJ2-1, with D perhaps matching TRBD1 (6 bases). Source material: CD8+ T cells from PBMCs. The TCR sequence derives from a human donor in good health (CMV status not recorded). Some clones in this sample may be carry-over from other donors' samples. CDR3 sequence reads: CSARTGNNEQFF. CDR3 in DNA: TGCAGCGCTAGAACAGGGAACAATGAGCAGTTCTTC.